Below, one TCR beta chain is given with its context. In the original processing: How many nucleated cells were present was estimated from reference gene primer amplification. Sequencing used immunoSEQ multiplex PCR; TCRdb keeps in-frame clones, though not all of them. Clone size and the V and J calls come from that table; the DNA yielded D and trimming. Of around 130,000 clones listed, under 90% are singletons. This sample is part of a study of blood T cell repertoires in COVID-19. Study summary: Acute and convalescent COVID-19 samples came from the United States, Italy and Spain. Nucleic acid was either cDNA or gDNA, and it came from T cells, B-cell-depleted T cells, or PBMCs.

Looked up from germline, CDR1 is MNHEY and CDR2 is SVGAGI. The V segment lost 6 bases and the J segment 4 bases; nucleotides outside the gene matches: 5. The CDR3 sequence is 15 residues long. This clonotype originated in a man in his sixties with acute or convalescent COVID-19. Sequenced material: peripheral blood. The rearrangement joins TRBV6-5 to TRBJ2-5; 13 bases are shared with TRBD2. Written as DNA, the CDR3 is TGTGCCAGCAGGCGACTAGCGGGAGGTTTAGAGACCCAGTACTTC. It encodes CASRRLAGGLETQYF.